These 23 T cell receptor beta chains originate from one sample sequenced in a study of T cells in tuberculosis (dated by TCRdb to 2017 to 2018). Library creation used the immunoSEQ multiplex PCR assay. This is the immuneACCESS table as TCRdb keeps it, with only in-frame sequences that have V and J called. A part of the clones is gone; compared with another copy, unresolved V genes explain less than half, and the rest is unexplained. Present in this sample are over 25,000 clones, roughly 95% of which were seen just once. Over 2% of the sample goes to the ten largest clones. The sample was PBMCs. The receptor source for this set is a donor aged 10 to 29 with latent tuberculosis or without tuberculosis infection.

This clone was picked up one time. This chain uses TRBV4-3 with TRBJ2-7; 8 nucleotides line up with TRBD2. Germline V gene sequence: CDR1 LGHNA, CDR2 YSLEER. The CDR3 is made up of 15 amino acids. Trimming took 1 base from V and 2 from J; bases not matched to a gene: 4. CDR3 sequence reads: CASSQGAGGPYEQYF. The CDR3 coding sequence is TGCGCCAGCAGCCAAGGGGCGGGGGGACCCTACGAGCAGTACTTC.

This chain links TRBV5-1 with TRBJ1-2, with D unresolved. Germline V lookup: CDR1 SGHRS, CDR2 YFSETQ. Trimming took off 4 bases at V and 7 bases at J, with 11 bases between the two ends. The CDR3 extends over 12 amino acids. CDR3 DNA: TGCGCCAGCAGCGGGCAGGCGGGTGGCTACACCTTC. This gives the protein CASSGQAGGYTF.

The gene calls are TRBV11-3 and TRBJ2-5; 7 nucleotides align to TRBD2. J lost 1 base, V lost 5 bases, and 7 bases had no gene match. The CDR3 runs to 15 residues. Germline CDR1 and CDR2: SGHNT and YENEEA. The CDR3 loop is CASSAEGLSQETQYF. The CDR3 DNA sequence: TGTGCCAGCAGCGCGGAGGGACTATCCCAAGAGACCCAGTACTTC.

The chain has TRBV4-3 and TRBJ2-7; 9 bases align to TRBD1. The CDR3 contains 13 residues. The J segment lost 10 bases and the V segment lost 6 bases, leaving 10 bases of the junction unmatched. Per germline, CDR1 LGHNA and CDR2 YSLEER. The CDR3 coding sequence is TGCGCCAGCAGTCGCCGACAGGGGGTGGATCAGTACTTC. Its protein is CASSRRQGVDQYF.

The chain couples TRBV4-2 to TRBJ2-7; 7 positions match TRBD2. Losses at the gene ends were 0 bases for V and 5 bases for J; bases not matched to a gene: 13. The V gene's germline CDR1 is LGHNA and CDR2 YNFKEQ. CDR3 length equals 17 residues. CDR3 protein: CASSQEGSGRLRNEQYF. DNA for the CDR3: TGTGCCAGCAGCCAAGAGGGTAGCGGGCGTCTTAGGAACGAGCAGTACTTC.

CDR3 region: CASSSQGVPYGYTF. The DNA for the CDR3 is TGTGCCAGCAGTTCACAGGGGGTTCCTTATGGCTACACCTTC. The gene calls are TRBV27 and TRBJ1-2; TRBD1 matches at 8 bases. There are 14 residues in the CDR3. Germline CDR1 is MNHEY and CDR2 is SMNVEV (reference sequence). V shed 4 bases and J 5 bases; nucleotides not matched to a gene: 6.

The chain recombines TRBV30 with TRBJ2-7; D remains ambiguous. The germline V gene encodes CDR1 GTSNPN and CDR2 SVGIG (reference sequence). The CDR3 has 13 amino acids. V was clipped by 4 bases and J by 0 bases, with 10 bases between them. The CDR3 DNA follows: TGTGCCTGGAACGCAGGAACCTCCTACGAGCAGTACTTC. Amino acids: CAWNAGTSYEQYF.

The rearrangement links TRBV5-1 to TRBJ2-3; the match to TRBD2 covers 12 bases. Per germline, CDR1 SGHRS and CDR2 YFSETQ. The CDR3 length is 16 residues. V shed 0 bases and J 6 bases; nucleotides not matched to a gene: 5. CDR3: CASSLVLAGGGDTQYF. As DNA, the CDR3 is TGCGCCAGCAGCTTGGTACTAGCGGGGGGAGGGGATACGCAGTATTTT. The full variable domain, rest sourced from reference TRBV5-1 and TRBJ2-3, is KAGVTQTPRYLIKTRGQQVTLSCSPISGHRSVSWYQQTPGQGLQFLFEYFSETQRNKGNFPGRFSGRQFSNSRSEMNVSTLELGDSALYLCASSLVLAGGGDTQYFGPGTRLTVL.

The V call is TRBV29-1, the J call TRBJ2-7; TRBD2 is a possible D gene (5 bases). Trimming took off 4 bases at V and 9 bases at J, with 25 bases between the two ends. The length of the CDR3 is 15 residues. Germline assignment: CDR1 SQVTM and CDR2 ANQGSEA. CDR3 DNA: TGCAGCGTTGGATACGCATCGGAGGCCGCCCTCTGGCAGTACTTC. Protein product: CSVGYASEAALWQYF.

The V gene is TRBV6-5, the J gene TRBJ1-1, with TRBD1 matching over 11 bases. Unmatched junction bases numbered 3, after V lost 6 bases and J lost 6 bases. Per the germline V gene, CDR1 is MNHEY and CDR2 is SVGAGI. The CDR3 extends over 13 amino acids. As DNA, the CDR3 is TGTGCCAGCAGGGACAGGGGGCTGGCTGAAGCTTTCTTT. Protein sequence: CASRDRGLAEAFF.

The rearrangement uses TRBV11-2 and TRBJ2-6, with D tentatively TRBD2 (5 bases). The germline CDR1 and CDR2 sequences are SGHAT and FQNNGV. This CDR3 spans 13 amino acids. V dropped 5 bases and J dropped 12 bases, with 14 bases sitting between them. This chain's CDR3 is CASSEGTHRVLTF. The DNA of the CDR3 is TGTGCCAGCAGCGAGGGAACACACCGCGTCCTGACTTTC.

This clone has a single count. V is TRBV4-1 and J is TRBJ2-7, with D tentatively TRBD2 (6 bases). This CDR3 contains 15 residues. Trimming took off 1 base at V and 3 bases at J, with 13 bases between the two ends. Germline V CDR1 and CDR2: MGHRA, YSYEKL. The chain's CDR3 is CASSQASGTGYEQYF. The CDR3 DNA follows: TGCGCCAGCAGCCAAGCTTCCGGGACTGGCTACGAGCAGTACTTC.

This clone was seen once. This chain links TRBV19 with TRBJ1-5, with 8 bases lining up with TRBD1. Trimming at V came to 0 bases and at J to 5 bases, leaving 6 bases not matched to a gene. The CDR3 is 16 residues long. From germline, CDR1 is LNHDA and CDR2 SQIVND (reference sequence). CDR3 bases: TGTGCCAGTAGTATAGATTGGACAGGGATGGATCAGCCCCAGCATTTT. Translated, it gives CASSIDWTGMDQPQHF.

V usage is TRBV4-1 and J usage is TRBJ2-1; 8 bases are shared with TRBD2. The CDR3 is made up of 16 amino acids. Germline V gene data show CDR1 as MGHRA and CDR2 as YSYEKL. Trimming removed 5 bases from V and 3 bases from J; junction bases left unmatched: 9. CDR3 DNA: TGCGCCAGCAGCTCTATCGGGGGGGCGTTCTACAATGAGCAGTTCTTC. Translated: CASSSIGGAFYNEQFF.

Written as DNA, the CDR3 is TGTGCCAGCAGTTTATCCAGCGGGAGCCCCTACAATGAGCAGTTCTTC. Translation: CASSLSSGSPYNEQFF. This sequence joins TRBV27 and TRBJ2-1; 8 bases agree with TRBD2. The CDR3 is 16 residues long. Germline assignment: CDR1 MNHEY and CDR2 SMNVEV (reference sequence). Trimming took 0 bases from V and 2 from J; bases not matched to a gene: 3.

This clone showed up just a few times. V usage is TRBV7-2 and J usage is TRBJ1-2; tentative D call: TRBD1 (5 bases). This CDR3 contains 15 residues. The germline V gene encodes CDR1 SGHTA and CDR2 FQGNSA. Trimming took off 5 bases at V and 5 bases at J, with 18 bases between the two ends. The CDR3 here is CASSKNTGGIYGYTF. The CDR3 nucleotides read TGTGCCAGCAGCAAAAACACGGGGGGGATATATGGCTACACCTTC.

V and J are TRBV27 and TRBJ2-7; TRBD2 agrees at 7 bases. J gave up 6 bases and V 3 bases, and 8 bases lay outside the gene matches. This CDR3 is 14 amino acids long. CDR1 is MNHEY, CDR2 SMNVEV, per germline (reference sequence). The CDR3 loop reads CASSLGREGSEQYF. In nucleotides, the CDR3 is TGTGCCAGCAGTTTGGGGAGGGAGGGGAGCGAGCAGTACTTC.

The chain has TRBV6-4 and TRBJ2-3, with D maybe TRBD1 (6 bases). Germline CDR1 reads MRHNA; CDR2 reads SNTAGT. The CDR3 has 15 amino acids. Trimming took off 4 bases at V and 5 bases at J, with 16 bases between the two ends. CDR3 region: CASSAYPGVGDTQYF. In DNA, the CDR3 is TGTGCCAGCAGTGCCTATCCAGGGGTAGGAGATACGCAGTATTTT.

The CDR3 DNA follows: TGTGCCAGCGCACGCTTTCCAGGACAGGGGGATGGCTACACCTTC. Translation: CASARFPGQGDGYTF. The rearrangement uses TRBV2 and TRBJ1-2, with 10 nucleotides matching TRBD1. CDR1 is SNHLY, CDR2 FYNNEI, per germline. Trimming at V came to 8 bases and at J to 6 bases, leaving 12 bases not matched to a gene. The CDR3 runs to 15 residues.

This rearrangement joins TRBV5-4 to TRBJ2-7; TRBD1 is a possible D gene (5 bases). V gave up 2 bases and J gave up 7 bases, with 10 bases separating them. The germline gives CDR1 SGHNT, CDR2 YYREEE (reference sequence). The CDR3 loop spans 12 amino acids. The CDR3 protein is CASSFGSGEQYF. The CDR3 nucleotides read TGTGCCAGCAGCTTTGGATCAGGGGAGCAGTACTTC.

This chain uses TRBV7-3 with TRBJ1-2; TRBD1 aligns across 7 bases. The CDR3 length is 16 residues. Per germline, CDR1 SGHTA and CDR2 FQGTGA. J lost 0 bases, V lost 5 bases, and 9 bases had no gene match. The CDR3 nucleotides are TGTGCCAGCAGCCCCAGACAGGGAACATCTAACTATGGCTACACCTTC. It is translated as CASSPRQGTSNYGYTF.

V is TRBV19 and J is TRBJ2-1; 7 nucleotides agree with TRBD1. After removal of 6 bases from V and 7 bases from J, the junction contained 12 bases not matched to a gene. The germline V gene encodes CDR1 LNHDA and CDR2 SQIVND (reference sequence). The CDR3 is made up of 15 amino acids. The CDR3, as DNA: TGTGCCAGTAGACACATACAGGGGTCAGGAAATGAGCAGTTCTTC. Encoded protein: CASRHIQGSGNEQFF.

This chain uses TRBV28 with TRBJ2-5; D not certain. The length of the CDR3 is 11 residues. Germline V gene lookup returns CDR1 MDHEN and CDR2 SYDVKM. The V end lost 3 bases, the J end lost 5 bases, and 4 bases lay between the germline ends. CDR3 sequence: CASSLRETQYF. The CDR3 DNA sequence: TGTGCCAGCAGTTTGAGGGAGACCCAGTACTTC.